The entry that follows covers one TCR beta chain sequence. Its target is unknown. Assay used: immunoSEQ multiplex PCR; TCRdb lists only in-frame clones, some missing. The table includes some 35,000 clones, roughly 91% detected once. The data originate from a study of regulatory dendritic cells for organ transplantation. The germline V gene encodes CDR1 MGHRA and CDR2 YSYEKL. V shed 3 bases and J 0 bases; nucleotides not matched to a gene: 8. CDR3 length: 19 residues. General study results and limits: Memory CD8+ clonal expansion seemed more limited with regulatory than mature dendritic cells. The most alloreactive TCR clonotypes were found in resting memory CD8+ cells. Considerable individual heterogeneity was seen in alloreactive memory CD8+ T cells.

FACS sorted CD4+ or CD8+ T cells into CD45RA+ naive and CD45RO+ memory. The sequencing input was naive CD4+ T cells from blood. Specified subset: CD45RA+ naive T cells. The clonotype was recovered from a human donor in good health. The J gene is TRBJ2-4, the V gene TRBV4-1, with 13 nucleotides matching TRBD2. The CDR3 nucleotides are TGCGCCAGCAGCCATGGACTAGCGGGAGTTGGCCTAGCCAAAAACATTCAGTACTTC. Residues: CASSHGLAGVGLAKNIQYF.